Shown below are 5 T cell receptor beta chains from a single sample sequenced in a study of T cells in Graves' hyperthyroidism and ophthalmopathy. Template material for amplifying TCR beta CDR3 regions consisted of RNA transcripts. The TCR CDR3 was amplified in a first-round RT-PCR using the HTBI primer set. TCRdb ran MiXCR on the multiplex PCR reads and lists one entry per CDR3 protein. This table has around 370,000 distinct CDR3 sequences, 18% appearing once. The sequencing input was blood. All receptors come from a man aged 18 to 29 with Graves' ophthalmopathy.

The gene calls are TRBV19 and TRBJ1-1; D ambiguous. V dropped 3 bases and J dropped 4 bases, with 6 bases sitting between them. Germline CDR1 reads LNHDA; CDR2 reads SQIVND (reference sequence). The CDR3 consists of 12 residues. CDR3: CASSISITEAFF. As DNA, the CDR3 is TGTGCCAGTAGTATCTCCATCACTGAAGCTTTCTTT.

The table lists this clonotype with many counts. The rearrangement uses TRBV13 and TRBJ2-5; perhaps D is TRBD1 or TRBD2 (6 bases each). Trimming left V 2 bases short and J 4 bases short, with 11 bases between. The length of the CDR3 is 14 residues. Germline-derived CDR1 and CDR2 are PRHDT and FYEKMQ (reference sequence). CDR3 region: CASSLTGAGETQYF. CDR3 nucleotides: TGTGCCAGCAGCTTAACGGGGGCCGGAGAGACCCAGTACTTC.

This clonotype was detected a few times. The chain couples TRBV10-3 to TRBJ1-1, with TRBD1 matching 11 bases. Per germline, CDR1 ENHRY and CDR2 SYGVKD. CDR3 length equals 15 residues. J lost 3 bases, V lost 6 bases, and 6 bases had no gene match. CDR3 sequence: CAIRGQGDPYTEAFF. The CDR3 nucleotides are TGTGCCATCAGGGGACAGGGGGACCCCTACACTGAAGCTTTCTTT.

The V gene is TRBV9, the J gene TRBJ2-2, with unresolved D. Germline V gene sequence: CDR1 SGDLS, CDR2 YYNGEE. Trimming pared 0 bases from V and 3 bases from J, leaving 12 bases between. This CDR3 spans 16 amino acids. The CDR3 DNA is TGTGCCAGCAGCGTAGTAGGTTCCAGATACACCGGGGAGCTGTTTTTT. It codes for CASSVVGSRYTGELFF.

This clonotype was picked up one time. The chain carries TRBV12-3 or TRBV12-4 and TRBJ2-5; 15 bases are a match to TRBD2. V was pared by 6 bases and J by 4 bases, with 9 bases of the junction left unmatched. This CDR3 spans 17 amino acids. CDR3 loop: CASSRGLAGGPRETQYF. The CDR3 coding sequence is TGTGCCAGCAGCCGAGGACTAGCGGGGGGGCCGCGAGAGACCCAGTACTTC.